The 10 T cell receptor beta chains listed next were all sequenced from one sample in a study of T cell repertoires in MIS-A myocarditis. The data were produced by immunoSEQ multiplex PCR, yet TCRdb's version contains in-frame clones alone and is incomplete. This repertoire shows 14,000 to 15,000 clones, 74% found once; its top ten account for approximately 60%. Sample: left ventricle heart tissue obtained at autopsy. These receptors all come from a man younger than 35 with fulminant myocarditis from multisystem inflammatory syndrome in adults (MIS-A) after COVID-19.

The gene calls are TRBV28 and TRBJ2-4; D remains ambiguous. Germline V gene data show CDR1 as MDHEN and CDR2 as SYDVKM. The CDR3 sequence is 13 residues long. The V end lost 7 bases, the J end lost 0 bases, and 7 bases lay between the germline ends. The CDR3 loop is CASTILAKNIQYF. CDR3 sequence (DNA): TGTGCCAGCACTATACTAGCCAAAAACATTCAGTACTTC.

V usage is TRBV25-1 and J usage is TRBJ1-4; D uncertain. CDR1 is MGHDK and CDR2 is SYGVNS in the germline V gene. This CDR3 contains 17 residues. Trimming shortened V by 0 bases and J by 2 bases, and 13 bases separated the two germline ends. CDR3 nucleotides: TGTGCCAGCAGTGAATATAACCCGTCCGTGACTAATGAAAAACTGTTTTTT. It codes for CASSEYNPSVTNEKLFF. The complete variable domain, with remaining parts taken from reference TRBV25-1 and TRBJ1-4, reads EADIYQTPRYLVIGTGKKITLECSQTMGHDKMYWYQQDPGMELHLIHYSYGVNSTEKGDLSSESTVSRIRTEHFPLTLESARPSHTSQYLCASSEYNPSVTNEKLFFGSGTQLSVL.

DNA for the CDR3: TGTGCCAGCAGTTATATTGGGGGGCGAGGGAGGAACACTGAAGCTTTCTTT. Protein: CASSYIGGRGRNTEAFF. The gene calls are TRBV2 and TRBJ1-1; D perhaps matches TRBD1 (6 bases). The CDR3 is 17 amino acids. Trimming took 5 bases from V and 1 from J, leaving 20 bases between them. CDR1 SNHLY and CDR2 FYNNEI come from the germline V gene. The full variable domain, with the rest looked up from reference TRBV2 and TRBJ1-1, is EPEVTQTPSHQVTQMGQEVILRCVPISNHLYFYWYRQILGQKVEFLVSFYNNEISEKSEIFDDQFSVERPDGSNFTLKIRSTKLEDSAMYFCASSYIGGRGRNTEAFFGQGTRLTVV.

The chain uses TRBV27 and TRBJ2-7, with 10 bases matching TRBD2. Germline CDR1 and CDR2: MNHEY and SMNVEV (reference sequence). V shed 6 bases and J 4 bases; nucleotides not matched to a gene: 6. This CDR3 is built from 14 residues. The CDR3 sequence is CASSRQGLAYEQYF. The CDR3 DNA sequence: TGTGCCAGCAGCCGCCAGGGACTAGCGTACGAGCAGTACTTC.

V and J are TRBV28 and TRBJ1-1; no clear D. Germline V gene data show CDR1 as MDHEN and CDR2 as SYDVKM. Trimming cost V 3 bases and J 4 bases, with 9 bases left between them. There are 13 residues in the CDR3. The CDR3: CASSFGGSTEAFF. Written as DNA, the CDR3 is TGTGCCAGCAGTTTCGGCGGGTCCACTGAAGCTTTCTTT. The full variable domain, in which reference TRBV28 and TRBJ1-1 provide the parts outside the CDR3, is DVKVTQSSRYLVKRTGEKVFLECVQDMDHENMFWYRQDPGLGLRLIYFSYDVKMKEKGDIPEGYSVSREKKERFSLILESASTNQTSMYLCASSFGGSTEAFFGQGTRLTVV.

This rearrangement joins TRBV28 to TRBJ1-6, with a weak D call TRBD1 (5 bases). The germline gives CDR1 MDHEN, CDR2 SYDVKM. CDR3 length: 14 residues. Trimming removed 2 bases at V and 9 bases at J, with 11 bases between. The CDR3 DNA reads as TGTGCCAGCAGTTTAGGGGCGCGTAGTTCACCCCTCCACTTT. Translated: CASSLGARSSPLHF.

The chain recombines TRBV19 with TRBJ1-2, with TRBD1 identical over 7 bases. V trimming: 4 bases; J trimming: 7 bases; junction bases outside the gene matches: 9. This CDR3 has 14 residues. CDR1 is LNHDA and CDR2 is SQIVND in the germline V gene (reference sequence). CDR3 DNA sequence: TGTGCCAGTAGTAAAGGTCTAGAGGGGGCTGGCTACACCTTC. This gives the protein CASSKGLEGAGYTF. The variable domain in full, completed from reference TRBV19 and TRBJ1-2, reads DGGITQSPKYLFRKEGQNVTLSCEQNLNHDAMYWYRQDPGQGLRLIYYSQIVNDFQKGDIAEGYSVSREKKESFPLTVTSAQKNPTAFYLCASSKGLEGAGYTFGSGTRLTVV.

The rearrangement uses TRBV6-2 or TRBV6-3 and TRBJ2-7; no firm D call. Trimming took 2 bases from V and 7 from J, leaving 12 bases between them. Germline V gene sequence: CDR1 MNHEY, CDR2 SVGEGT. The CDR3 is made up of 13 amino acids. In nucleotides, the CDR3 is TGTGCCAGCAGTTACGGGCCAGCCTGGGAGCAGTACTTC. Its translation is CASSYGPAWEQYF.

This clone was detected a few times. The chain carries TRBV18 and TRBJ2-3; D possibly corresponds to TRBD1 (5 bases). This CDR3 spans 14 amino acids. Germline-derived CDR1 and CDR2 are KGHSH and LQKENI. V was trimmed by 3 bases and J by 14 bases, leaving 21 bases between them. Here the CDR3 DNA reads TGTGCCAGCTCACCGACTTCTCGGCCGGCAGGGTGGTATTTT. Its translation is CASSPTSRPAGWYF.

This clone was detected only a few times. This chain links TRBV6-2 or TRBV6-3 with TRBJ1-2; D is ambiguous. The ends were cut back, 5 bases at V and 6 bases at J, with 13 bases in the middle. Germline CDR1 reads MNHEY; CDR2 reads SVGEGT. The CDR3 totals 13 residues. The CDR3 region has the DNA TGTGCCAGCAGTAGGACTGTATTCGATGGCTACACCTTC. Protein: CASSRTVFDGYTF.